Following are 26 T cell receptor beta chains from one sample sequenced in a study of neurological immune-mediated disorders (dated by TCRdb to the late 2010s). Libraries were built with 5' RACE. Sequenced on an Illumina HiSeq 2500. TCRdb trimmed the raw reads at Q25, called clones with MiXCR and kept productive beta chains. Rows merge per CDR3 protein into single entries with the most common DNA and genes. This sample holds approximately 100,000 distinct CDR3 sequences; 3.5% were observed only once. The leading ten clones occupy roughly 6% of the sample. What was sequenced was PBMCs. These receptors originate from a young woman with multiple sclerosis.

This clonotype was seen many times. The chain couples TRBV6-2 or TRBV6-3 to TRBJ2-6; D uncertain. CDR3 length: 16 residues. Germline CDR1 MNHEY, CDR2 SVGEGT. V was shortened by 0 bases and J by 0 bases, with 6 bases between the two germline ends. In DNA, the CDR3 is TGTGCCAGCAGTTACTCACCAGACTCTGGGGCCAACGTCCTGACTTTC. Translation: CASSYSPDSGANVLTF.

This clonotype showed up many times. V gene TRBV18 combines with J gene TRBJ2-1, with no clear D. This CDR3 has 13 residues. V lost 1 base to trimming and J lost 7 bases, with 8 bases between them. Germline CDR1 reads KGHSH; CDR2 reads LQKENI. In DNA, the CDR3 is TGTGCCAGCTCACCACAAGGTTTGAATGAGCAGTTCTTC. Translated: CASSPQGLNEQFF.

This clonotype was seen at least ten times. The rearrangement uses TRBV20-1 and TRBJ1-5; the match to TRBD1 covers 9 bases. Germline CDR1 is DFQATT and CDR2 is SNEGSKA (reference sequence). V shed 0 bases, J shed 0 bases, and the junction held 3 bases outside the gene matches. The CDR3 is 16 amino acids. CDR3 DNA: TGCAGTGCTAGAGATAGGGACAGGGATAGCAATCAGCCCCAGCATTTT. Protein product: CSARDRDRDSNQPQHF.

This clonotype appeared many times. This chain links TRBV7-6 with TRBJ1-2, with TRBD1 as a possible D gene (6 bases). The V gene's germline CDR1 is SGHVS and CDR2 FNYEAQ. This CDR3 contains 16 residues. The V end was cut by 1 base, the J end by 4 bases, with 16 bases between. In nucleotides, the CDR3 is TGTGCCAGCAGCTTAGAAGGGAGGGGGTCCTTCTATGGCTACACCTTC. This translates into CASSLEGRGSFYGYTF.

This clonotype was detected a few times. The chain joins TRBV9 to TRBJ1-1; TRBD1 aligns across 7 bases. The CDR3 extends over 15 amino acids. Trimming at V came to 4 bases and at J to 0 bases, leaving 6 bases not matched to a gene. Germline V gene sequence: CDR1 SGDLS, CDR2 YYNGEE. The CDR3 sequence: CASSLKGQLNTEAFF. The CDR3 DNA follows: TGTGCCAGCAGCCTAAAGGGACAGCTGAACACTGAAGCTTTCTTT.

This clonotype was detected ten times or more. The genes are TRBV15 and TRBJ1-2; D unresolved. The CDR3 sequence is 12 residues long. V lost 4 bases to trimming and J lost 4 bases, with 7 bases between them. Germline V CDR1 and CDR2: LNHNV, YYDKDF (reference sequence). CDR3 protein: CATSMGSYGYTF. The CDR3 DNA reads as TGTGCCACCAGCATGGGCAGCTATGGCTACACCTTC.

This clonotype appeared many times. The V gene is TRBV20-1, the J gene TRBJ2-1, with D unresolved. Germline lookup yields CDR1 DFQATT and CDR2 SNEGSKA (reference sequence). The CDR3 has 14 residues. V shed 3 bases and J shed 0 bases, with 9 bases lying between them. CDR3 coding DNA: TGCAGTGCTAGGGTATACAACTCCTACAATGAGCAGTTCTTC. It specifies CSARVYNSYNEQFF.

This clonotype was seen many times. The J gene is TRBJ2-3, the V gene TRBV3-1; 9 bases are a match to TRBD2. V gave up 4 bases and J gave up 3 bases; unmatched junction bases: 8. The CDR3 contains 16 residues. CDR1 LGHDT and CDR2 YNNKEL come from the germline V gene (reference sequence). The CDR3 protein is CASSPSLSGGTDTQYF. In nucleotides, the CDR3 is TGTGCCAGCAGCCCCTCTCTAAGCGGGGGGACAGATACGCAGTATTTT.

The chain is built from TRBV10-3 and TRBJ1-1; D ambiguous. This CDR3 has 13 amino acids. Trimming pared 8 bases from V and 2 bases from J, leaving 12 bases between. CDR1 and CDR2 from the germline V gene are ENHRY and SYGVKD. Written as DNA, the CDR3 is TGTGCCATCCGGGGAAAGTTAAACACTGAAGCTTTCTTT. Translated: CAIRGKLNTEAFF.

This clonotype was recorded many times. The chain carries TRBV3-1 and TRBJ2-7; 12 bases map to TRBD2. Germline V gene sequence: CDR1 LGHDT, CDR2 YNNKEL (reference sequence). The CDR3 sequence is 15 residues long. Unmatched junction bases numbered 10, after V lost 4 bases and J lost 9 bases. CDR3 coding DNA: TGTGCCAGCAGCCCATTTAGGACTAGCGGGAATGGGCAGTACTTC. It specifies CASSPFRTSGNGQYF.

This clonotype was detected many times. V gene TRBV20-1 combines with J gene TRBJ2-7; no firm D call. This CDR3 region has 13 residues. Germline CDR1 reads DFQATT; CDR2 reads SNEGSKA (reference sequence). V lost 2 bases and J lost 3, with 11 bases in between. The CDR3 spells CSARSPDGYEQYF. CDR3 DNA: TGCAGTGCTAGATCCCCCGACGGCTACGAGCAGTACTTC.

This clonotype has ten or more counts. An end of the junction does not agree with germline; a read error may underlie this. The chain carries TRBV27 and TRBJ1-6; D uncertain. This CDR3 region has 16 residues. Germline V gene data show CDR1 as MNHEY and CDR2 as SMNVEV (reference sequence). This CDR3 is CASSLFSSPDNSPLHF. The CDR3 DNA is TGTGCCAGCAGTTTATTCTCTAGTCCGGATAACTCACCCCTCCACTTT.

This clonotype came up many times. The rearrangement joins TRBV5-1 to TRBJ1-3; 9 bases align to TRBD1. The junction had 1 base not matched to a gene; V was cut back by 3 bases and J by 0 bases. This CDR3 spans 15 amino acids. Per germline, CDR1 SGHRS and CDR2 YFSETQ. CDR3 residues: CASSWTGDSGNTIYF. The CDR3 region has the DNA TGCGCCAGCAGCTGGACAGGGGACTCTGGAAACACCATATATTTT. The variable domain in full, with the rest retrieved from reference TRBV5-1 and TRBJ1-3, is KAGVTQTPRYLIKTRGQQVTLSCSPISGHRSVSWYQQTPGQGLQFLFEYFSETQRNKGNFPGRFSGRQFSNSRSEMNVSTLELGDSALYLCASSWTGDSGNTIYFGEGSWLTVV.

At least ten counts were recorded for this clonotype. The genes are TRBV6-6 and TRBJ1-1, with D perhaps TRBD1 (5 bases). V lost 0 bases to trimming and J lost 5 bases, with 10 bases between them. The CDR3 runs 14 residues. CDR1 and CDR2 from the germline V gene are MNHNY and SVGAGI (reference sequence). The CDR3 sequence: CASSYSVGGTEAFF. In nucleotides, the CDR3 is TGTGCCAGCAGTTACTCGGTCGGGGGTACTGAAGCTTTCTTT.

This clonotype has a count of ten or more. The gene calls are TRBV11-2 and TRBJ2-3, with 9 bases aligning to TRBD1. Trimming removed 3 bases from V and 1 base from J; junction bases left unmatched: 8. CDR3 length equals 17 residues. From germline, CDR1 is SGHAT and CDR2 FQNNGV. CDR3 nucleotide sequence: TGTGCCAGCAGCTTCCCCGGGACAGGGTATGGCACAGATACGCAGTATTTT. Its protein product is CASSFPGTGYGTDTQYF.

This clonotype was counted ten times or more. This chain uses TRBV9 with TRBJ2-7, with D hard to call. The germline V and J ends were trimmed by 0 bases and 2 bases, with 9 bases remaining between them. This CDR3 is built from 14 residues. Germline V gene sequence: CDR1 SGDLS, CDR2 YYNGEE. CDR3 nucleotide sequence: TGTGCCAGCAGCGTAGCGGAAGCCCCCTACGAGCAGTACTTC. This codes for CASSVAEAPYEQYF.

Ten or more counts support this clonotype. The rearrangement links TRBV12-3 or TRBV12-4 to TRBJ2-4; TRBD1 matches at 8 bases. The CDR3 runs to 13 residues. J gave up 7 bases and V 6 bases, and 5 bases lay outside the gene matches. The chain's CDR3 is CASSSRTGNIQYF. CDR3 in DNA: TGTGCCAGCAGCTCACGGACAGGGAACATTCAGTACTTC.

Note on this clonotype: It may be a read error: a sequence one base away is much more abundant. The chain uses TRBV29-1 and TRBJ2-7, with TRBD2 identical over 9 bases. The CDR3 has 14 residues. J gave up 3 bases and V 7 bases, and 10 bases lay outside the gene matches. Germline lookup yields CDR1 SQVTM and CDR2 ANQGSEA. The CDR3 region has the DNA TGCAGCGCTAAACGAGCGGGAGGAAGCTACGAGCAGTACTTC. Amino acids: CSAKRAGGSYEQYF.

This clonotype was detected many times. This chain connects TRBV6-5 to TRBJ2-7; 13 nucleotides match TRBD2. J lost 2 bases, V lost 4 bases, and 2 bases had no gene match. There are 15 residues in the CDR3. Germline lookup yields CDR1 MNHEY and CDR2 SVGAGI. CDR3 loop: CASSSGLAGPYEQYF. For the CDR3, the DNA is TGTGCCAGCAGTTCGGGACTAGCGGGGCCCTACGAGCAGTACTTC.

This clonotype was counted ten times or more. The gene calls are TRBV5-1 and TRBJ2-1; 13 bases agree with TRBD2. J was trimmed by 1 base and V by 5 bases; bases with no gene match: 6. Germline V CDR1 and CDR2: SGHRS, YFSETQ. This CDR3 region has 17 residues. The CDR3 nucleotides are TGCGCCAGCAGACATGGGACTAGCGGGAAGTCCTACAATGAGCAGTTCTTC. Its translation is CASRHGTSGKSYNEQFF.

This clonotype was counted many times. J is TRBJ2-7 and V is TRBV5-6; 7 bases agree with TRBD1. After removal of 5 bases from V and 6 bases from J, the junction contained 8 bases not matched to a gene. Germline V lookup: CDR1 SGHDT, CDR2 YYEEEE. This CDR3 comprises 13 residues. The DNA for the CDR3 is TGTGCCAGCAGTGGGGGACAGCGGAGCGAGCAGTACTTC. Its translation is CASSGGQRSEQYF.

In this sample, this clonotype turned up many times. The rearrangement uses TRBV5-1 and TRBJ2-7; D is undetermined. V lost 2 bases, J lost 2 bases, and 8 bases lay in between. CDR1 is SGHRS and CDR2 is YFSETQ in the germline V gene. This CDR3 contains 13 residues. As DNA, the CDR3 is TGCGCCAGCAGCTTTGGCATTGCCTACGAGCAGTACTTC. Translated: CASSFGIAYEQYF.

In this sample, this clonotype turned up many times. This CDR3 reads CASSLGQGPSETQYF. The CDR3 DNA follows: TGTGCCAGCAGTTTGGGCCAGGGGCCTTCGGAGACCCAGTACTTC. J is TRBJ2-5 and V is TRBV28; perhaps TRBD1 as D (6 bases). Looked up from germline, CDR1 is MDHEN and CDR2 is SYDVKM. This CDR3 has 15 amino acids. Trimming left V 3 bases short and J 5 bases short, with 16 bases between.

The sample holds many counts of this clonotype. CDR3 in amino acids: CASSFSRAGQETQYF. The CDR3 DNA reads TGTGCCAGCAGCTTCTCCAGGGCAGGCCAAGAGACCCAGTACTTC. The chain employs TRBV11-2 and TRBJ2-5; a weak D match, TRBD1 (5 bases). Trimming removed 3 bases at V and 1 base at J, with 12 bases between. The V gene's germline CDR1 is SGHAT and CDR2 FQNNGV. The CDR3 has 15 amino acids.

There are many counts of this clonotype. The chain couples TRBV20-1 to TRBJ1-2; TRBD1 matches 8 bases. This CDR3 has 15 residues. V shed 2 bases and J 1 base; nucleotides not matched to a gene: 6. Germline CDR1 reads DFQATT; CDR2 reads SNEGSKA (reference sequence). The CDR3 loop is CSARPAGGNNYGYTF. The CDR3 bases are TGCAGTGCTAGACCGGCAGGGGGCAATAACTATGGCTACACCTTC.

Many counts were recorded for this clonotype. CDR3 protein: CASSYRDRGSGEQYF. The CDR3 DNA is TGTGCCAGCAGCTACCGGGACAGGGGTTCGGGGGAGCAGTACTTC. This chain links TRBV7-9 with TRBJ2-7; 10 nucleotides match TRBD1. Germline values: CDR1 SEHNR, CDR2 FQNEAQ (reference sequence). V was clipped by 4 bases and J by 7 bases; unmatched bases: 10. The CDR3 contains 15 residues.